Shown below are 9 T cell receptor beta chains from a single sample sequenced in a study of blood T cell repertoires in COVID-19. The assay was immunoSEQ multiplex PCR, and TCRdb's table has in-frame clones only and misses some. The repertoire holds around 200,000 clones, with roughly 87% as singletons. Sequenced: PBMCs or T cells enriched from blood (not recorded which). The receptors were sampled from a man aged 18 to 30 with acute COVID-19.

This chain connects TRBV4-1 to TRBJ2-1, with 8 bases that match TRBD1. V lost 0 bases and J lost 6; bases outside the gene matches: 25. The CDR3 is 22 residues long. CDR1 and CDR2 (germline): MGHRA, YSYEKL. The CDR3: CASSQDPPGRTGQAREGNEQFF. The DNA of the CDR3 is TGCGCCAGCAGCCAAGACCCACCAGGAAGAACGGGACAGGCCCGAGAGGGCAATGAGCAGTTCTTC.

The chain carries TRBV28 and TRBJ1-2; 10 bases agree with TRBD1. The V and J ends lost 6 bases and 5 bases, in that order; junction bases with no gene match: 9. CDR1 is MDHEN and CDR2 is SYDVKM in the germline V gene. The CDR3 loop spans 15 amino acids. The CDR3 loop is CASRGPGQGIYGYTF. CDR3 DNA: TGTGCCAGCAGGGGCCCGGGACAGGGGATATATGGCTACACCTTC.

The rearrangement joins TRBV12-3 or TRBV12-4 to TRBJ1-2; D is unresolved. The length of the CDR3 is 13 residues. Trimming left V 5 bases short and J 8 bases short, with 15 bases between. In DNA form, the CDR3 reads TGTGCCAGCAGTCCACAAACCACGGGAGGCTACACCTTC. It specifies CASSPQTTGGYTF.

The rearrangement links TRBV19 to TRBJ2-1; 7 nucleotides line up with TRBD1. Germline CDR1 LNHDA, CDR2 SQIVND (reference sequence). V dropped 2 bases and J dropped 7; count of bases not matched to a gene: 8. CDR3 size: 15 residues. In DNA, the CDR3 is TGTGCCAGTAGTATATGGCAGGGGGTAGGGAATGAGCAGTTCTTC. Translating it yields CASSIWQGVGNEQFF.

This sequence joins TRBV30 and TRBJ1-6, with 8 bases fitting TRBD1. This CDR3 has 17 amino acids. Looked up from germline, CDR1 is GTSNPN and CDR2 is SVGIG (reference sequence). V lost 4 bases and J lost 0; bases outside the gene matches: 8. The DNA for the CDR3 is TGTGCCTGGAAAGGACAGGGCAAGAGCTCCTATAATTCACCCCTCCACTTT. The encoded protein is CAWKGQGKSSYNSPLHF.

The rearrangement links TRBV28 to TRBJ1-3, with TRBD1 matching over 10 bases. V lost 4 bases and J lost 2; bases outside the gene matches: 2. The CDR3 totals 15 residues. The germline V gene encodes CDR1 MDHEN and CDR2 SYDVKM. CDR3 DNA: TGTGCCAGCAGTTGGGACAGGGGAGCTGGAAACACCATATATTTT. Amino acids: CASSWDRGAGNTIYF. The whole variable domain, remainder taken from reference TRBV28 and TRBJ1-3, is DVKVTQSSRYLVKRTGEKVFLECVQDMDHENMFWYRQDPGLGLRLIYFSYDVKMKEKGDIPEGYSVSREKKERFSLILESASTNQTSMYLCASSWDRGAGNTIYFGEGSWLTVV.

The chain recombines TRBV7-2 with TRBJ2-5; D is unclear. V shed 5 bases and J shed 5 bases, with 12 bases lying between them. The CDR3 extends over 13 amino acids. CDR1 SGHTA and CDR2 FQGNSA come from the germline V gene. The CDR3 region has the DNA TGTGCCAGCAGCCCCCACCAGGTTGAGACCCAGTACTTC. Its translation: CASSPHQVETQYF.

The chain employs TRBV4-1 and TRBJ2-5, with D unclear. Trimming left V 2 bases short and J 2 bases short, with 9 bases between. In germline, CDR1 is MGHRA, CDR2 YSYEKL. CDR3 length equals 14 residues. The CDR3 protein is CASSQPDSQETQYF. The CDR3 DNA reads TGCGCCAGCAGCCAACCCGACTCTCAAGAGACCCAGTACTTC.

This chain links TRBV6-5 with TRBJ1-1, with 8 bases fitting TRBD1. CDR1 MNHEY and CDR2 SVGAGI come from the germline V gene. The CDR3 is made up of 14 amino acids. The V gene end was trimmed by 6 bases and the J gene end by 4 bases; junction bases not matched to a gene: 7. CDR3 nucleotide sequence: TGTGCCAGCAGGCCGGGACAGGTCTCCACTGAAGCTTTCTTT. Amino acid sequence: CASRPGQVSTEAFF.